A selection of T cell receptor beta chains follows, all from one sample in a study of early T cells in non-severe SARS-CoV-2 infection. TCRdb recomputed calls from the 5' RACE reads with MiXCR, one row per CDR3 protein. This sample has 75,000 to 100,000 distinct CDR3 sequences, with about 15% found just once. The sequenced sample consisted of whole blood. These TCRs come from an adult who was a healthcare worker with PCR-confirmed SARS-CoV-2 infection or an uninfected control (not recorded which). CDR3s include the opening cysteine and the closing phenylalanine or tryptophan. A D gene is named only where the DNA matches it firmly. A row's size may be missing; if present it is once, few, many or a size class.

clone_size j_call d_call v_call cdr3_length cdr3_nt cdr3_aa
few TRBJ2-1 TRBD2 TRBV9 16 TGTGCCAGCAGCGTAGCGCGCGGGAGCGACTACAATGAGCAGTTCTTC CASSVARGSDYNEQFF
NA TRBJ2-7 NA TRBV27 15 TGTGCCAGCAGTTACCGGGACGCATCGGCCTACGAGCAGTACTTC CASSYRDASAYEQYF
many TRBJ1-2 TRBD1 TRBV20-1 12 TGCAGTGCCGCTCGGACAGGGTTTGGCTACACCTTC CSAARTGFGYTF
few TRBJ2-4 NA TRBV19 14 TGTGCCAGTAGTAGTCCAGGGAGATTAAACATTCAGTACTTC CASSSPGRLNIQYF
NA TRBJ2-3 NA TRBV29-1 12 TGCAGCGAGTTAGCGATCACAGATACGCAGTATTTT CSELAITDTQYF
NA TRBJ2-2 NA TRBV12-3/TRBV12-4 13 TGTGCCAGCAGATCCGGATCCACCGGGGAGCTGTTTTTT CASRSGSTGELFF
many TRBJ1-2 NA TRBV6-2/TRBV6-3 13 TGTGCCAGCAGTTACCGCGCAGTCTATGGCTACACCTTC CASSYRAVYGYTF
few TRBJ1-2 TRBD1 TRBV9 15 TGTGCCAGCAGCGTAGGACAGGGGGCGAACTATGGCTACACCTTC CASSVGQGANYGYTF
NA TRBJ1-2 NA TRBV12-3/TRBV12-4 13 TGTGCCAGCGGCTCGACAGGCTCACAAGGGGGCACCTTC CASGSTGSQGGTF
few TRBJ2-3 NA TRBV27 12 TGTGCCAGCAGTCCCACACGGTATACGCAGTATTTT CASSPTRYTQYF
few TRBJ2-5 NA TRBV7-7 15 TGTGCTAGCAGCTTAGCGGCAGCGATCCAAGAGACCCAGTACTTC CASSLAAAIQETQYF
few TRBJ1-4 NA TRBV7-8 14 TGTGCCAGCAGCTTACTGTCAACTAATGAAAAACTGTTTTTT CASSLLSTNEKLFF
few TRBJ1-2 TRBD1 TRBV29-1 12 TGCAGCGTTGTTCAGGGGGCCCGTGGCTACACCTTC CSVVQGARGYTF
many TRBJ2-5 NA TRBV7-6 15 TGTGCCAGCAGCCCGAGCCCGACTGTCCAAGAGACCCAGTACTTC CASSPSPTVQETQYF
NA TRBJ1-1 NA TRBV15 15 TGTGCCACCAGCAGACTCCGGGAGATGAACACTGAAGCTTTCTTT CATSRLREMNTEAFF
few TRBJ1-5 NA TRBV20-1 13 TGCAGTGCTCAAACGGGGGGCAATCAGCCCCAGCATTTT CSAQTGGNQPQHF